The T cell receptor beta chain under discussion was sequenced for a study of cytomegalovirus exposure and HLA in healthy donors. Study-wide findings and caveats: Several of the most significant clusters appeared, in a later analysis, to be linked to common viral pathogens. Within an earlier analysis, most TCR beta V segments proved productive either about 90% or about 30% of the time.

This clone was seen a handful of times. Its cognate antigen is unknown. Use of 60 Vbeta and 13 Jbeta primers characterized the PCR. Sequencing was performed with immunoSEQ multiplex PCR; in TCRdb, only in-frame clones are kept and a portion is missing. Here the sample spans about 180,000 clones, roughly 82% being singletons. The donors comprised healthy bone marrow donors. This clonotype originated in a man between 40 and 49 years old in good health and CMV-seronegative. Sequenced input: PBMCs.

The CDR3 spells CASSPVVGNTIYF. CDR3 coding DNA: TGTGCCAGCAGCCCGGTGGTCGGAAACACCATATATTTT. V and J are TRBV27 and TRBJ1-3; no clear D. Germline V gene sequence: CDR1 MNHEY, CDR2 SMNVEV (reference sequence). This CDR3 has 13 amino acids. With 6 bases removed from V and 4 bases from J, the gap between germline ends came to 10 bases.